The sequence of this T cell receptor (beta chain) was determined in a study of response to subunit inactivated influenza vaccine. TCRdb reprocessed the RT-PCR reads with MiXCR, giving one entry per CDR3 protein. This sample has about 570,000 distinct CDR3 sequences, with around 11% found just once. The germline V gene encodes CDR1 SGHAT and CDR2 FQNNGV. Trimming cost V 1 base and J 5 bases, with 20 bases left between them. The CDR3 has 17 residues. Another study also made use of these data, one on T cells expressing NK-cell markers. That study adds: Generation of TCR beta cDNA was performed by 5'RACE template switching incorporating UMIs. In a handful of donors, dominant NKG2C+ clonotypes were roughly 1.0-8% of CD8+ T cells.

The receptor's source is a man aged 45-65 years who received an inactivated influenza vaccine. The sequencing used PBMCs from blood, collected on the day of vaccination. The chain combines TRBV11-2 with TRBJ2-5, with D perhaps TRBD1 or TRBD2 (5 bases each). The CDR3 DNA follows: TGTGCCAGCAGCTTAGTCTCAAGTTCGAGGGGCTATGAGACCCAGTACTTC. This codes for CASSLVSSSRGYETQYF.